The 10 T cell receptor beta chains below come from one sample, sequenced in a study of blood T cell repertoires in COVID-19. TCRdb keeps only in-frame clones here, not all; method: immunoSEQ multiplex PCR. The table lists roughly 250,000 clones, 80% to 90% of them singletons. Sequencing input: peripheral blood. These receptors came from a man aged 30-40 years with acute or convalescent COVID-19.

The chain uses TRBV28 and TRBJ1-5, with D perhaps TRBD1 (5 bases). CDR3 length: 16 amino acids. V gave up 8 bases and J gave up 0 bases, with 17 bases separating them. Germline V CDR1 and CDR2: MDHEN, SYDVKM. Written as DNA, the CDR3 is TGTGCCAGCCCCCCTACCCTGACAGATAGCAATCAGCCCCAGCATTTT. It codes for CASPPTLTDSNQPQHF.

Only one count was recorded for this clone. In nucleotides, the CDR3 is TGTGCCACCAGCAGAGATGGTTGGGGAGGGAACACTGAAGCTTTCTTT. It codes for CATSRDGWGGNTEAFF. The chain recombines TRBV15 with TRBJ1-1; the D is unclear. CDR3 length equals 16 residues. V dropped 0 bases and J dropped 1 base, with 12 bases sitting between them. Germline assignment: CDR1 LNHNV and CDR2 YYDKDF (reference sequence).

This clone was found once. This rearrangement joins TRBV10-1 to TRBJ2-1; TRBD2 agrees at 9 bases. The germline gives CDR1 WNHNN, CDR2 SYGVQD (reference sequence). The CDR3 extends over 16 amino acids. V was pared by 5 bases and J by 4 bases, with 9 bases of the junction left unmatched. CDR3 DNA: TGCGCCAGCAGTAAGAGCGGGAGGTCGGCTTACAATGAGCAGTTCTTC. Translated: CASSKSGRSAYNEQFF.

The V gene is TRBV12-3 or TRBV12-4, the J gene TRBJ1-1; TRBD1 matches 7 bases. The J segment lost 4 bases and the V segment lost 5 bases, leaving 4 bases of the junction unmatched. This CDR3 region has 13 residues. CDR3 DNA sequence: TGTGCCAGCAGTACTACAGGGGCCACTGAAGCTTTCTTT. Its translation is CASSTTGATEAFF.

This clone was recorded once. J is TRBJ1-3 and V is TRBV10-3; tentative D call: TRBD1 (5 bases). In germline, CDR1 is ENHRY, CDR2 SYGVKD. CDR3 size: 12 residues. The V end lost 8 bases, the J end lost 4 bases, and 9 bases lay between the germline ends. CDR3 in amino acids: CAISTDGNTIYF. Written as DNA, the CDR3 is TGTGCCATCTCGACAGACGGAAACACCATATATTTT.

The chain carries TRBV28 and TRBJ1-1, with TRBD1 identical over 7 bases. The CDR3 runs 14 residues. The junction had 12 bases not matched to a gene; V was cut back by 10 bases and J by 4 bases. Germline lookup yields CDR1 MDHEN and CDR2 SYDVKM. This chain's CDR3 is CATSWASGGTEAFF. The DNA of the CDR3 is TGTGCCACCTCGTGGGCCTCAGGGGGCACTGAAGCTTTCTTT.

This chain uses TRBV3-1 (or the pseudogene TRBV3-2) with TRBJ1-3; D call uncertain. The germline gives CDR1 LGHDT, CDR2 YNNKEL (reference sequence). CDR3 length: 14 amino acids. The V and J ends lost 4 bases and 2 bases respectively, with 9 bases between them. CDR3 loop: CASSPGGAGNTIYF. DNA of the CDR3: TGTGCCAGCAGCCCTGGCGGGGCTGGAAACACCATATATTTT.

Concerning this clone: Other nucleotide sequences in the sample specify the same CDR3. The V gene is TRBV7-3, the J gene TRBJ2-3; weak D call: TRBD2 (6 bases). The germline CDR1 and CDR2 sequences are SGHTA and FQGTGA. The CDR3 is 14 amino acids. With 5 bases removed from V and 6 bases from J, the gap between germline ends came to 15 bases. DNA for the CDR3: TGTGCCAGCAGCCAACTAGCAGGACGTGATACGCAGTATTTT. Translation: CASSQLAGRDTQYF.

The rearrangement uses TRBV7-9 and TRBJ2-1; a weak D match, TRBD2 (5 bases). V lost 1 base, J lost 5 bases, and 12 bases lay in between. CDR3 length equals 15 residues. Germline CDR1 SEHNR, CDR2 FQNEAQ (reference sequence). The CDR3 DNA follows: TGTGCCAGCAGCTTAGTGGGGAGTATCGACAATGAGCAGTTCTTC. This translates into CASSLVGSIDNEQFF.

The chain carries TRBV3-1 (or the pseudogene TRBV3-2) and TRBJ1-2; D is possibly TRBD1 (5 bases). The CDR3 has 19 amino acids. The ends were cut back, 2 bases at V and 5 bases at J, with 27 bases in the middle. CDR1 and CDR2 (germline): LGHDT, YNNKEL (reference sequence). CDR3 coding DNA: TGTGCCAGCAGCCAACTGGTGGCGGTCAGGACGAAAGCAGGGTATGGCTACACCTTC. The encoded protein is CASSQLVAVRTKAGYGYTF.